A selection of T cell receptor beta chains follows, all from one sample in a study of blood T cell repertoires in COVID-19. Only in-frame clones appear in the TCRdb table, and some are missing; sequencing was by immunoSEQ multiplex PCR. Of about 76,000 clones in the sample, 90% were seen once. The specimen was peripheral blood. The receptors shown here come from a woman between 45 and 60 years old in a cohort sampled during active COVID-19. Each CDR3 is given with its conserved first and last residue. A D gene is named only where the DNA matches it firmly. Clone size appears in some rows only: once, few, many, or a class for an expanded clone.

v_call	clone_size	j_call	d_call	cdr3_nt	cdr3_aa
TRBV18	.	TRBJ1-2	TRBD1	TGTGCCAGCTCACCAGATGGACAGGGGGCCTATGGCTACACCTTC	CASSPDGQGAYGYTF
TRBV7-7	few	TRBJ2-7	TRBD1	TGTGCCAGCAGCCCCTCGACAGGGTCCTACGAGCAGTACTTC	CASSPSTGSYEQYF
TRBV6-5	.	TRBJ2-7	TRBD1	TGTGCCAGCAGTTTCGGGACAGGGAGCTCCTACGAGCAGTACTTC	CASSFGTGSSYEQYF
TRBV3-1/TRBV3-2	.	TRBJ2-3	.	TGTGCCAGCAGCCAGGGGGCCCAAACCAAGGATACGCAGTATTTT	CASSQGAQTKDTQYF
TRBV5-1	.	TRBJ2-1	TRBD1	TGCGCCAGCAGCTTGGCGACAGGGCCCTCTCTTTACAATGAGCAGTTCTTC	CASSLATGPSLYNEQFF
TRBV28	few	TRBJ2-6	.	TGTGCCAGCGTCGGGGGTTCCTCTGGGGCCAACGTCCTGACTTTC	CASVGGSSGANVLTF
TRBV7-9	.	TRBJ1-1	.	TGTGCCAGCAGGTCTCAAGGAGCGAACACTGAAGCTTTCTTT	CASRSQGANTEAFF
TRBV19	once	TRBJ2-4	TRBD2	TGTGCCAGTAGGTTCGGGAGGGAGGCGAACATTCAGTACTTC	CASRFGREANIQYF
TRBV5-8	.	TRBJ1-1	.	TGTGCCAGCAGCGGGAGGGGTTCGGGGGACACTGAAGCTTTCTTT	CASSGRGSGDTEAFF
TRBV19	.	TRBJ1-1	.	TGTGCCAGTAGGCCCGGGGGAGCAGGTGGGGCTTTCTTT	CASRPGGAGGAFF
TRBV19	.	TRBJ1-5	.	TGTGCCAGTAGTATAAGGCGGACAACTGATAGCAATCAGCCCCAGCATTTT	CASSIRRTTDSNQPQHF
TRBV7-8	.	TRBJ1-5	TRBD1	TGTGCCAGCAGTCGACAGGGCTATAGCAATCAGCCCCAGCATTTT	CASSRQGYSNQPQHF
TRBV19	once	TRBJ1-3	.	TGTGCCAGTAGGGCCGGGTACACCATATATTTT	CASRAGYTIYF
TRBV15	few	TRBJ1-5	.	TGTGCCACCAGGGGGGGAAATCAGCCCCAGCATTTT	CATRGGNQPQHF
TRBV9	.	TRBJ1-1	TRBD1	TGTGCCAGCAGCTCCGGGACAGTCACTGAAGCTTTCTTT	CASSSGTVTEAFF
TRBV7-9	once	TRBJ1-1	TRBD1	TGTGCCAGCAGCTCCGATCCGGGACAGGGGAACACTGAAGCTTTCTTT	CASSSDPGQGNTEAFF
TRBV27	.	TRBJ1-1	.	TGTGCCAGCAAGTTCGCGTGGAACACTGAAGCTTTCTTT	CASKFAWNTEAFF
TRBV6-1	few	TRBJ2-7	TRBD2	TGTGCCAGCAGTGAACGACTAGCGGGCTCCTACGAGCAGTACTTC	CASSERLAGSYEQYF